This TCR beta chain stems from a study of cytomegalovirus exposure and HLA in healthy donors. Overall study context: Samples from HLA-typed donors yielded 65 million to 85 million unique TCRs in an early data release. Study results and limitations: According to an earlier analysis, most TCR beta V segments yielded productive rearrangements about 90% or about 30% of the time.

A remark on this clone: Antigen specificity is unknown.

CDR1 and CDR2 from the germline V gene are MNHNS and SASEGT. This CDR3 comprises 13 residues. Deletions cut 7 bases from V and 5 bases from J, with 13 bases between. With 60 Vbeta and 13 Jbeta primers, the PCR was carried out. As processed by the authors: Unique TCR beta chains totaled some 78 million in a later count, with some 10 million of them shared. Produced via immunoSEQ multiplex PCR; TCRdb's table is partial and in-frame only. The V and J calls and clone size are taken from that table; D and trimming were inferred from the DNA. The sample lists about 140,000 clones, roughly two thirds seen once, with about 1.7% in the top ten.

What was sequenced was PBMCs. V gene TRBV6-1 combines with J gene TRBJ2-3, with D possibly TRBD1 on 5 matching bases. The source is a male donor in good health and CMV-seronegative. The CDR3 nucleotides read TGTGCCAGCACCTCTACAAGGGGAGATACGCAGTATTTT. It codes for CASTSTRGDTQYF.